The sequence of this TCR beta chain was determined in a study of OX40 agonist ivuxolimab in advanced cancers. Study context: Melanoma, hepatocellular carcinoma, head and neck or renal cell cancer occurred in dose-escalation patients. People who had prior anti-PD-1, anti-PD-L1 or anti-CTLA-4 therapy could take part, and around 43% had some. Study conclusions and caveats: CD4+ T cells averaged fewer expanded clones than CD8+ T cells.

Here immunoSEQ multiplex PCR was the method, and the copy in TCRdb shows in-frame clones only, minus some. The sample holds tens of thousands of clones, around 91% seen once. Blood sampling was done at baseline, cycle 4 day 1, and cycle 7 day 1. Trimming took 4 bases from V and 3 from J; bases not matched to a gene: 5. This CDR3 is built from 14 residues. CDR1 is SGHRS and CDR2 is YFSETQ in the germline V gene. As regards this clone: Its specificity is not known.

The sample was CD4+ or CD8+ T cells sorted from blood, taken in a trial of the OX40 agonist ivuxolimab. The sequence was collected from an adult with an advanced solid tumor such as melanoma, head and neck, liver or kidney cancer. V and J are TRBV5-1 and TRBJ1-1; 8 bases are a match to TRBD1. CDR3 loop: CASSATGVDTEAFF. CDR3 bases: TGCGCCAGCAGCGCGACAGGGGTCGACACTGAAGCTTTCTTT. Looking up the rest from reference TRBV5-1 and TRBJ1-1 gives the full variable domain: KAGVTQTPRYLIKTRGQQVTLSCSPISGHRSVSWYQQTPGQGLQFLFEYFSETQRNKGNFPGRFSGRQFSNSRSEMNVSTLELGDSALYLCASSATGVDTEAFFGQGTRLTVV.